This T cell receptor (beta chain) was retrieved from a study of T-cell reconstitution after alpha-beta-depleted transplantation in children. This CDR3 is built from 17 residues. Germline CDR1 reads LNHNV; CDR2 reads YYDKDF (reference sequence). The ends were cut back, 2 bases at V and 1 base at J, with 18 bases in the middle. Unique molecular identifiers were incorporated during preparation of the TCRbeta library. TCRdb fed the PCR reads into MiXCR, producing one record per CDR3 protein. The table lists around 120,000 distinct CDR3 sequences, approximately 22% of them singletons, with 10% in the top ten. As regards this clonotype: The antigen remains undetermined.

General study findings and limits: About two months after transplant, alpha-beta T cells reportedly came from several hundred expanded graft clones. Certain patients had high TCRbeta diversity at day 60, and it came from recipient T cells and thymic progenitors that survived. Newly produced T cells mostly accounted for T-cell counts and diversity one year post-transplant.

The TCR comes from a male patient between 2 and 10 years old who had a stem cell transplant for chronic granulomatous disease, so the T cells may come from the graft donor. Sequenced here: PBMCs, mostly from graft donor cells, sampled 180 days after TCRalphabeta/CD19-depleted stem cell transplant. The rearrangement joins TRBV15 to TRBJ2-7, with a possible D match to TRBD2 (6 bases). CDR3 sequence reads: CATSRLPRASASYEQYF. CDR3 in DNA: TGTGCCACCAGCAGACTTCCCCGGGCTAGCGCTTCCTACGAGCAGTACTTC.